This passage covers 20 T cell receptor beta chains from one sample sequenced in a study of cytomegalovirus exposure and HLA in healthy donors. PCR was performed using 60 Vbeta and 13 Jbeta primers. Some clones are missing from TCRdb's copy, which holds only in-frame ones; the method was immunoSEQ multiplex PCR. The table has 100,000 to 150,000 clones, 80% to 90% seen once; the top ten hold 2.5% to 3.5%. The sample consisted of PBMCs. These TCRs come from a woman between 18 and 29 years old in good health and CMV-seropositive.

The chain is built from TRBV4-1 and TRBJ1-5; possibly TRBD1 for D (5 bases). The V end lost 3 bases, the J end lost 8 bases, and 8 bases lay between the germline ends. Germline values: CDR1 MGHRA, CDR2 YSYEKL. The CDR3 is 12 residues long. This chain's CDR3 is CASSQGGEPQHF. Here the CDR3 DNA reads TGCGCCAGCAGCCAGGGGGGTGAGCCCCAGCATTTT.

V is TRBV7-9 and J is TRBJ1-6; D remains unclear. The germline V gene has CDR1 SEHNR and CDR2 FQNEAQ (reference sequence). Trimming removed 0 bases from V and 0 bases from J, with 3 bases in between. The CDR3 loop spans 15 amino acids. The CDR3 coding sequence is TGTGCCAGCAGCTTAGCCAACTCCTATAATTCACCCCTCCACTTT. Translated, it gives CASSLANSYNSPLHF. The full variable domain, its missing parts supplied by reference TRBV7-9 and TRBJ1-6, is DTGVSQNPRHKITKRGQNVTFRCDPISEHNRLYWYRQTLGQGPEFLTYFQNEAQLEKSRLLSDRFSAERPKGSFSTLEIQRTEQGDSAMYLCASSLANSYNSPLHFGNGTRLTVT.

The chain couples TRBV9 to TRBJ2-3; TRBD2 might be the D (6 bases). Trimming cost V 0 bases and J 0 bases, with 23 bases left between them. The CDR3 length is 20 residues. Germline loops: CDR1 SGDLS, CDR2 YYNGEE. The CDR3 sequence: CASSVVGGASFNPSTDTQYF. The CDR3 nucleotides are TGTGCCAGCAGCGTAGTAGGAGGGGCTAGCTTTAACCCTAGCACAGATACGCAGTATTTT.

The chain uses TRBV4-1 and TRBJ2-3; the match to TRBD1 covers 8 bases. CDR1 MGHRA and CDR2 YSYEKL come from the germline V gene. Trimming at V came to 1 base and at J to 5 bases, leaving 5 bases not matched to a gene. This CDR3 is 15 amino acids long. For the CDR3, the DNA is TGCGCCAGCAGCCAAGCGACAGGGGCGGGAGATACGCAGTATTTT. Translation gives CASSQATGAGDTQYF.

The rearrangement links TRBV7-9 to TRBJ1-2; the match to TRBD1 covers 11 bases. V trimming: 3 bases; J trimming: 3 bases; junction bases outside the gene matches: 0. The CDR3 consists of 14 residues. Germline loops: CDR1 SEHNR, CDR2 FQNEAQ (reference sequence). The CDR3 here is CASSLGQGDYGYTF. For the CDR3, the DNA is TGTGCCAGCAGCTTGGGACAGGGGGACTATGGCTACACCTTC.

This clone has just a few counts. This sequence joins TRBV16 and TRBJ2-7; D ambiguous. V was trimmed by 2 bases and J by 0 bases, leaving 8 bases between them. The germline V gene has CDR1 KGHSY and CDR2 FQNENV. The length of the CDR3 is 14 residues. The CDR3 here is CASSQDPSSYEQYF. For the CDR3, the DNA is TGTGCCAGCAGCCAAGATCCGAGCTCCTACGAGCAGTACTTC.

CDR3 residues: CSAAEQGRSYEQYF. The CDR3 region has the DNA TGCAGCGCCGCGGAACAGGGTCGATCCTACGAGCAGTACTTC. The chain is built from TRBV29-1 and TRBJ2-7; D perhaps matches TRBD1 (6 bases). Germline CDR1 reads SQVTM; CDR2 reads ANQGSEA. The CDR3 loop spans 14 amino acids. Trimming stripped 7 bases from V and 1 base from J, with 17 bases between.

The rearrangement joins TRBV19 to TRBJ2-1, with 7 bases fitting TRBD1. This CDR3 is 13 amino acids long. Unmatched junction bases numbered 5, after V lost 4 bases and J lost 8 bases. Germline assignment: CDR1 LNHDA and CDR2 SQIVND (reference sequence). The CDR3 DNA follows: TGTGCCAGTAGTACCTTAACAGGGGATGAGCAGTTCTTC. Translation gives CASSTLTGDEQFF.

The CDR3 sequence is CASSQSAGGTDTQYF. In DNA form, the CDR3 reads TGCGCCAGCAGCCAAAGCGCGGGGGGTACAGATACGCAGTATTTT. The chain carries TRBV4-1 and TRBJ2-3; 8 bases align to TRBD2. The germline gives CDR1 MGHRA, CDR2 YSYEKL. V shed 2 bases and J 3 bases; nucleotides not matched to a gene: 4. The CDR3 has 15 residues.

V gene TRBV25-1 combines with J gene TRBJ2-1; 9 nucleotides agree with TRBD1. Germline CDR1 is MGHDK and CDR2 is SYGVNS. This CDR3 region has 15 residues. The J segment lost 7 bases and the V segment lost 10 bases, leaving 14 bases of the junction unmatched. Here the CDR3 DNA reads TGTGCCACGTCCGAACCGGGACAGGGCAGGAATGAGCAGTTCTTC. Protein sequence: CATSEPGQGRNEQFF. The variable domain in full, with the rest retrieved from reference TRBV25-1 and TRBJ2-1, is EADIYQTPRYLVIGTGKKITLECSQTMGHDKMYWYQQDPGMELHLIHYSYGVNSTEKGDLSSESTVSRIRTEHFPLTLESARPSHTSQYLCATSEPGQGRNEQFFGPGTRLTVL.

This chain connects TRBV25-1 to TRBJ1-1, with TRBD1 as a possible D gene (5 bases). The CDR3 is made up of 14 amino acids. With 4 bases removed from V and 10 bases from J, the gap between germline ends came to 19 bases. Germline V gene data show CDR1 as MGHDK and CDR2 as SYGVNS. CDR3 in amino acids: CASSAPLGGSVAFF. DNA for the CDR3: TGTGCCAGCAGTGCCCCTCTGGGGGGTTCGGTAGCTTTCTTT.

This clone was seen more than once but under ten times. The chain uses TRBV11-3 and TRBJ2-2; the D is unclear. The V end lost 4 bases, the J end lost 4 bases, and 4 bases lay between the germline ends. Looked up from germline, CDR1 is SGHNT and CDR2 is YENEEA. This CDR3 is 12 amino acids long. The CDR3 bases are TGTGCCAGCAGCTCGAGCACCGGGGAGCTGTTTTTT. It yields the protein CASSSSTGELFF.

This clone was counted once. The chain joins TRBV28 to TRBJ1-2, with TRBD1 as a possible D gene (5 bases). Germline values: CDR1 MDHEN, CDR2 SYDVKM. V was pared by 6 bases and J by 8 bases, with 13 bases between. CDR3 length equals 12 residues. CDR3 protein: CASSLRTYGYTF. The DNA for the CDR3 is TGTGCCAGCAGCCTACGGACATACGGCTACACCTTC.

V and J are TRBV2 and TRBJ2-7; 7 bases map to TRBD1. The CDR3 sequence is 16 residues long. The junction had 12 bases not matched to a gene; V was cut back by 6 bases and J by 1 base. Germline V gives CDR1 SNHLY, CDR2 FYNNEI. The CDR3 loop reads CASRPLTGPLSYEQYF. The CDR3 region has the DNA TGTGCCAGCAGACCCTTGACAGGGCCCCTGTCCTACGAGCAGTACTTC.

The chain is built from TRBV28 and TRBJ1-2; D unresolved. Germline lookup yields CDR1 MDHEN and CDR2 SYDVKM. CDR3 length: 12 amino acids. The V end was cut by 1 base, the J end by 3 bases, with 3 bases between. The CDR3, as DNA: TGTGCCAGCAGTTTATCCGACTATGGCTACACCTTC. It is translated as CASSLSDYGYTF.

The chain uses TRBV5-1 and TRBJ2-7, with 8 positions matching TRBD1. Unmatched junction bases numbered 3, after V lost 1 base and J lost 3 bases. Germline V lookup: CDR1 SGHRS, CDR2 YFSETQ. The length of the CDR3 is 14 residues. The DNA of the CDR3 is TGCGCCAGCAGCTTGTTGGACAGGGACTACGAGCAGTACTTC. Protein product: CASSLLDRDYEQYF.

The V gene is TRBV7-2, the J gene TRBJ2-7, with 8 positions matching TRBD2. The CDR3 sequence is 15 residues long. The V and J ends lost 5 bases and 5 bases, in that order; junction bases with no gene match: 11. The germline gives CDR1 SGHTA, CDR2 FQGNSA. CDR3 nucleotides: TGTGCCAGCAGCATAGGCCCTAGCGGGCGTGACGAGCAGTACTTC. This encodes CASSIGPSGRDEQYF.

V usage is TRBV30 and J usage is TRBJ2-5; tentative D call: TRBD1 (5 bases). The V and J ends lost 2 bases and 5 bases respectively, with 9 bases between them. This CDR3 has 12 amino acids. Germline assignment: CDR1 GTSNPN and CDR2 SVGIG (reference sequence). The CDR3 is CAWSSGLETQYF. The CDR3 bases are TGTGCCTGGAGTTCAGGGCTGGAGACCCAGTACTTC.

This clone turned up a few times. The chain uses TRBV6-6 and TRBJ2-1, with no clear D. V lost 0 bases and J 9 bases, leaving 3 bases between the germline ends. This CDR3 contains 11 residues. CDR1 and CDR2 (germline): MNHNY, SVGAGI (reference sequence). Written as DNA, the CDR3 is TGTGCCAGCAGTTACTCGAGTGAGCAGTTCTTC. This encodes CASSYSSEQFF.

This CDR3 is CASSIGGGSSLYNEQFF. The CDR3 DNA reads TGTGCCAGCAGCATTGGGGGGGGCAGCTCGCTGTACAATGAGCAGTTCTTC. The rearrangement uses TRBV9 and TRBJ2-1; D perhaps matches TRBD2 (7 bases). Germline assignment: CDR1 SGDLS and CDR2 YYNGEE. CDR3 size: 17 residues. Trimming stripped 4 bases from V and 4 bases from J, with 21 bases between.